The entry below describes one T cell receptor beta chain. Data came from immunoSEQ multiplex PCR; TCRdb stores just in-frame clones and leaves some out. The sample has some 220,000 clones; more than 65% are singletons. This sample is drawn from a study of blood T cell repertoires in COVID-19. The CDR3 has 15 residues. From germline, CDR1 is MNHNY and CDR2 SVGAGI (reference sequence). Trimming removed 6 bases at V and 6 bases at J, with 15 bases between. Sequencing was performed on peripheral blood. This chain connects TRBV6-6 to TRBJ1-6; possibly TRBD1 for D (5 bases). The clonotype originates from a woman aged 30 to 39 who had recovered from COVID-19. In nucleotides, the CDR3 is TGTGCCAGCAGATCCGAAGGGACTGGTAATTCACCCCTCCACTTT. It translates to CASRSEGTGNSPLHF.